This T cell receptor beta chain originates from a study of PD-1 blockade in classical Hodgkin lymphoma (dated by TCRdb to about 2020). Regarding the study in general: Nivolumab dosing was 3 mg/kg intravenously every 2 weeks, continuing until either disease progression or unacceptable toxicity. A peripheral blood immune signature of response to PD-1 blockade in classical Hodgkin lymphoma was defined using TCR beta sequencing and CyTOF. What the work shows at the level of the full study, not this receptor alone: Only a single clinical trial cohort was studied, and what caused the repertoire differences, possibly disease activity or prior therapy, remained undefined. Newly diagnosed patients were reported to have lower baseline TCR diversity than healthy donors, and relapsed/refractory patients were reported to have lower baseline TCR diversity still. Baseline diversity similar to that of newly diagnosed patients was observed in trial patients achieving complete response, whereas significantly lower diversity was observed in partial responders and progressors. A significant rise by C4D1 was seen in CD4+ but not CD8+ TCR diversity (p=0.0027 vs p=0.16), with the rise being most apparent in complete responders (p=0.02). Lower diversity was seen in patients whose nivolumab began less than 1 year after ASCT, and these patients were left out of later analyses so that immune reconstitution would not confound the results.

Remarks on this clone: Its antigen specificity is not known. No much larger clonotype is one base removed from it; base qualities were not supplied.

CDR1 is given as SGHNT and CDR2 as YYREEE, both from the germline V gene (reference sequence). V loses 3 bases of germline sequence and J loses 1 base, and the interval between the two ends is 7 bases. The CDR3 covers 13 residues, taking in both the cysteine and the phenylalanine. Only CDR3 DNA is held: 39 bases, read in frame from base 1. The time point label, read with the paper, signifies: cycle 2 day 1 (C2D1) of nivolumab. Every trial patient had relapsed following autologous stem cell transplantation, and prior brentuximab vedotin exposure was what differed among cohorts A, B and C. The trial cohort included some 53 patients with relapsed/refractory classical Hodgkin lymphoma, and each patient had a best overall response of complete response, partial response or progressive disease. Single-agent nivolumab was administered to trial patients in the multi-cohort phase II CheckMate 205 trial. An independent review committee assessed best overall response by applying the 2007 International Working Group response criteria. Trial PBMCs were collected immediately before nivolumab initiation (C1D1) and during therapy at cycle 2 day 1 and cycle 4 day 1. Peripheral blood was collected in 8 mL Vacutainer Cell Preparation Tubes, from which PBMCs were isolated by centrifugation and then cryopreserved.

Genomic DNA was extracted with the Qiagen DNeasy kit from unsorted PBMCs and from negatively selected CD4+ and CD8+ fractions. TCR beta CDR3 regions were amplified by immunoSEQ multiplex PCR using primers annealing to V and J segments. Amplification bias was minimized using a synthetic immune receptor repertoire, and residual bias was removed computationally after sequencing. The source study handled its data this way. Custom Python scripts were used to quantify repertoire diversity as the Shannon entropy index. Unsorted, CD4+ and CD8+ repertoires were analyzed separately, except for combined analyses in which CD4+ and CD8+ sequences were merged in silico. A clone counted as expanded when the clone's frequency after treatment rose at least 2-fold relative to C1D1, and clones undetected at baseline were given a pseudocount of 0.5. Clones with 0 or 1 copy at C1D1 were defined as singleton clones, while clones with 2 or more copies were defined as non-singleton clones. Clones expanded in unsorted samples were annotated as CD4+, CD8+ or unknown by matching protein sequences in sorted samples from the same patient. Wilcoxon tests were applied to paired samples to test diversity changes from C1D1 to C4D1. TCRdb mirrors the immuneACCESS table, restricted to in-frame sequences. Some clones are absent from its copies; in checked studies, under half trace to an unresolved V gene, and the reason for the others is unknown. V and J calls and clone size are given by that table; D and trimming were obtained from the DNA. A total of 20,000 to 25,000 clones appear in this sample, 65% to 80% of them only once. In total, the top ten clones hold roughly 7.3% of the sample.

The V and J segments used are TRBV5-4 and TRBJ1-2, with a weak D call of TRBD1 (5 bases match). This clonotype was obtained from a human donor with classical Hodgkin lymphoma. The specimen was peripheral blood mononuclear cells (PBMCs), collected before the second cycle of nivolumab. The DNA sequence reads TGTGCCAGCAGCTCAGACAGTAACTATGGCTACACCTTC. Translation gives CASSSDSNYGYTF.